These T cell receptor beta chains were read from a single sample in a study of cytomegalovirus exposure and HLA in healthy donors. Libraries were prepared by immunoSEQ multiplex PCR; TCRdb keeps only in-frame clonotypes and omits some of them. The profile shows about 280,000 clones, approximately 90% of them singletons. The sequencing sample was made of PBMCs. These receptors were obtained from a woman younger than 35 in good health and CMV-seronegative. CDR3s include the opening cysteine and the closing phenylalanine or tryptophan. A D gene is named only where the DNA matches it firmly. Part of the rows lack a size; the others show once, few, many or a class for expanded clones.

d_call cdr3_length j_call clone_size v_call cdr3_nt cdr3_aa
TRBD2 14 TRBJ2-5 . TRBV2 TGTGCCAGCAGACTGGGACTAGCCGGGGAAACCCAGTACTTC CASRLGLAGETQYF
TRBD2 16 TRBJ2-3 . TRBV2 TGTGCCAGCTGGACTAGCGGGGGGGCCTCAACAGATACGCAGTATTTT CASWTSGGASTDTQYF
. 15 TRBJ2-7 once TRBV18 TGTGCCAGCTCACCCCAGCGACAGGCTACCTACGAGCAGTACTTC CASSPQRQATYEQYF
. 14 TRBJ2-3 . TRBV7-9 TGTGCCAGCAGCTTATGGAATTCAGGAGATACGCAGTATTTT CASSLWNSGDTQYF
TRBD2 17 TRBJ2-1 . TRBV29-1 TGCAGCGTTGACGGGGTAGCGGGGAGTGTTTCCTACAATGAGCAGTTCTTC CSVDGVAGSVSYNEQFF
. 18 TRBJ2-7 once TRBV4-1 TGCGCCAGCAGCCAAGAACCACAGGCCTACGGGTTCACCTACGAGCAGTACTTC CASSQEPQAYGFTYEQYF
TRBD1 19 TRBJ1-5 . TRBV2 TGTGCCAGCAGTGACCCCCAGCTGACAGGGCATTTAGGCAATCAGCCCCAGCATTTT CASSDPQLTGHLGNQPQHF
. 13 TRBJ1-1 . TRBV5-1 TGCGCCACCAGGGCCGGGTTGAACACTGAAGCTTTCTTT CATRAGLNTEAFF
. 16 TRBJ2-4 once TRBV15 TGTGCCACCAGCAGAGGGGGGGGCTCTTCCAAAAACATTCAGTACTTC CATSRGGGSSKNIQYF
. 14 TRBJ2-1 . TRBV4-1 TGCGCCAGCAGCCAAGATACCAGGAACAATGAGCAGTTCTTC CASSQDTRNNEQFF
. 15 TRBJ2-2 . TRBV6-5 TGTGCCAGCAGTTACGTGGGGGGGCTAATCGGGGAGCTGTTTTTT CASSYVGGLIGELFF
. 13 TRBJ2-7 . TRBV5-1 TGCGCCAGCAGCCCAGAAGACAGGTACGAGCAGTACTTC CASSPEDRYEQYF
. 12 TRBJ2-1 . TRBV14 TGTGCCAGCAGCCCCTCACTAGCAGAGCAGTTCTTC CASSPSLAEQFF
. 15 TRBJ2-3 . TRBV10-1 TGCGCCAGCAGTTCCCCAGGACTCGATAGAGATACGCAGTATTTT CASSSPGLDRDTQYF
. 14 TRBJ1-2 . TRBV2 TGTGCCAGCAGTGAGGGGCAGGGAAGCTATGGCTACACCTTC CASSEGQGSYGYTF
. 16 TRBJ2-7 . TRBV7-3 TGTGCCAGCAGCTTTTGTCGGCGACAGGAGGACTACGAGCAGTACTTC CASSFCRRQEDYEQYF
TRBD1 14 TRBJ2-5 . TRBV9 TGTGCCAGCAGCGCCACAGGGGGCGCGGAGACCCAGTACTTC CASSATGGAETQYF
. 14 TRBJ1-1 . TRBV7-9 TGTGCCAGCAGGTCCCAGGGTATCGGCACTGAAGCTTTCTTT CASRSQGIGTEAFF
TRBD1 15 TRBJ2-7 . TRBV7-9 TGTGCCAGCAGCTCCACTCCTACAGGGGGCTACGAGCAGTACTTC CASSSTPTGGYEQYF
. 15 TRBJ1-4 . TRBV28 TGTGCCAGCAGTGAGGGGGTGACGGATAATGAAAAACTGTTTTTT CASSEGVTDNEKLFF